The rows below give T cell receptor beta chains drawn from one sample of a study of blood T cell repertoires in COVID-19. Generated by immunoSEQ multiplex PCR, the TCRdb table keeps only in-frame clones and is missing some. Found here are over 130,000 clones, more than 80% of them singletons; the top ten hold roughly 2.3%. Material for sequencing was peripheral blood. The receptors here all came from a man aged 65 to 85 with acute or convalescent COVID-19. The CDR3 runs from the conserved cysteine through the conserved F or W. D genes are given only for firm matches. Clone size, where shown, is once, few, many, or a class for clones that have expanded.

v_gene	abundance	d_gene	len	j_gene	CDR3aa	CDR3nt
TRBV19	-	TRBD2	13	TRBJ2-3	CASMSGGSDTQYF	TGTGCCAGTATGAGCGGGGGATCAGATACGCAGTATTTT
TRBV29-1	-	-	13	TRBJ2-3	CSVESQAQDTQYF	TGCAGCGTTGAATCACAGGCCCAAGATACGCAGTATTTT
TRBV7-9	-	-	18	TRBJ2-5	CASSDRRGQPALQETQYF	TGTGCCAGCAGCGATAGGCGTGGACAACCAGCCCTTCAAGAGACCCAGTACTTC
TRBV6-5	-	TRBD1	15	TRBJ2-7	CASSYGGQGSYEQYF	TGTGCCAGCAGTTACGGGGGACAGGGCTCCTACGAGCAGTACTTC
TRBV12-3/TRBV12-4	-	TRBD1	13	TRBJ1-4	CASTRGRGEKLFF	TGTGCCAGCACCAGGGGGCGCGGTGAAAAACTGTTTTTT
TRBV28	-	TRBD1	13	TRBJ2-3	CASGQGSTDTQYF	TGTGCCAGCGGACAGGGAAGCACAGATACGCAGTATTTT
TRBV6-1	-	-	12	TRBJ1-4	CASSEALVKLFF	TGTGCCAGCAGTGAGGCCCTAGTTAAATTGTTTTTT
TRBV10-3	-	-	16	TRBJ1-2	CAISDPRRDMNYGYTF	TGTGCCATCAGTGACCCGCGCAGGGACATGAACTATGGCTACACCTTC
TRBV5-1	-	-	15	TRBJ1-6	CASYEGGSYNSPLHF	TGCGCCAGCTACGAAGGGGGCTCCTATAATTCACCCCTCCACTTT
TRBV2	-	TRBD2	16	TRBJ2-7	CASSEAGGHPRDEQYF	TGTGCCAGCAGTGAGGCGGGAGGCCATCCAAGAGACGAGCAGTACTTC
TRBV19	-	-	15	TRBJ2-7	CASSIIGGAAAEQYF	TGTGCCAGTAGTATAATAGGCGGGGCCGCCGCGGAGCAGTACTTC
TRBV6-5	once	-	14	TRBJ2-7	CASRTLLEGYEQYF	TGTGCCAGCAGGACGCTCCTAGAGGGCTACGAGCAGTACTTC
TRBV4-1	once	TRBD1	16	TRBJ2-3	CASSPGQGLSTDTQYF	TGCGCCAGCAGCCCGGGACAGGGACTTTCCACAGATACGCAGTATTTT
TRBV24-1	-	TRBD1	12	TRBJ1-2	CATSDAGTASEF	TGTGCCACCAGTGATGCGGGGACAGCGTCCGAATTC
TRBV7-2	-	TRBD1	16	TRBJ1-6	CASSPAFGTGVSPLHF	TGTGCCAGCAGCCCAGCTTTCGGGACAGGGGTTTCACCCCTCCACTTT
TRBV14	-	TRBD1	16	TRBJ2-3	CASSDTGGIGTDTQYF	TGTGCCAGCAGCGACACAGGGGGAATCGGAACAGATACGCAGTATTTT
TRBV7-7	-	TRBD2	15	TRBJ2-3	CASSLAGGSTDTQYF	TGTGCTAGCAGCTTAGCGGGGGGGAGCACAGATACGCAGTATTTT
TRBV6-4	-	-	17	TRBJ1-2	CASSDSGSARGSYGYTF	TGTGCCAGCAGTGACTCCGGGTCAGCCAGGGGAAGCTATGGCTACACCTTC
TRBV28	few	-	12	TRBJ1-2	CASSLSNYGYTF	TGTGCCAGCAGTTTGAGTAACTATGGCTACACCTTC
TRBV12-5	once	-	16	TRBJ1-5	CASGLGREPSNQPQHF	TGTGCTAGTGGTTTGGGCCGGGAACCTAGCAATCAGCCCCAGCATTTT
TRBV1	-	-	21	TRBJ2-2	CTSSHFKRGTSGRENTGELFF	TGCACCAGCAGCCATTTTAAGAGAGGGACTAGCGGGAGGGAGAACACCGGGGAGCTGTTTTTT
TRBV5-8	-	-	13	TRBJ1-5	CASSPGQNQPQHF	TGTGCCAGCAGCCCCGGACAGAATCAGCCCCAGCATTTT
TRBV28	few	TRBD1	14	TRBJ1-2	CASSYRTGPYGYTF	TGTGCCAGCAGTTATCGGACAGGCCCCTATGGCTACACCTTC
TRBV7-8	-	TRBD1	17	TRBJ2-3	CASSPIYSEQGRDTQYF	TGTGCCAGCAGCCCGATATACTCGGAACAGGGGCGGGATACGCAGTATTTT
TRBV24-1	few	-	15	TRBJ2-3	CATSERTGSPDTQYF	TGTGCCACCAGTGAGCGGACGGGGAGCCCAGATACGCAGTATTTT
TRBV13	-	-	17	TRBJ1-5	CASRVGRKIFDNQPQHF	TGTGCCAGCAGGGTAGGGAGAAAGATATTTGACAATCAGCCCCAGCATTTT
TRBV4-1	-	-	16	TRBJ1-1	CASSHPGGRGNTEAFF	TGCGCCAGCAGCCACCCCGGGGGTCGGGGGAACACTGAAGCTTTCTTT